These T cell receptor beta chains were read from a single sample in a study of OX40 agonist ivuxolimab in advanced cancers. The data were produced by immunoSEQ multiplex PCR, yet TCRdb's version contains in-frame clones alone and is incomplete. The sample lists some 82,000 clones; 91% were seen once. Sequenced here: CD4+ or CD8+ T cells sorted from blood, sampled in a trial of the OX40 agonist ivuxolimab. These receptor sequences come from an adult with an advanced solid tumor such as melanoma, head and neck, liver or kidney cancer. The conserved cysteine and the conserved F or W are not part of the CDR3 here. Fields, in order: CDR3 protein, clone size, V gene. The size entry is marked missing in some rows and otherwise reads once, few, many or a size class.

CDR3aa: ASKGQGASYEQY; abundance: .; v_gene: TRBV25-1
CDR3aa: ASSENLVGSNTGELF; abundance: .; v_gene: TRBV6-1
CDR3aa: ASSRQGLKNIQY; abundance: .; v_gene: TRBV6-5
CDR3aa: ASSQDLGSGSGEQF; abundance: .; v_gene: TRBV4-3
CDR3aa: ASSIGQGFGYT; abundance: once; v_gene: TRBV19
CDR3aa: ASSESYQETQY; abundance: .; v_gene: TRBV10-1
CDR3aa: ASSLAGLSSYEQY; abundance: few; v_gene: TRBV5-4
CDR3aa: ASRPAVITDTQY; abundance: .; v_gene: TRBV5-1
CDR3aa: ASRTGMANTEAF; abundance: .; v_gene: TRBV5-1
CDR3aa: ASSRRATSNEQF; abundance: .; v_gene: TRBV28
CDR3aa: ASRKGQPEETQY; abundance: .; v_gene: TRBV27
CDR3aa: ASSIPTMRTGELF; abundance: .; v_gene: TRBV5-1
CDR3aa: ASKETQHNPNTQY; abundance: .; v_gene: TRBV19
CDR3aa: ASSIGQETQY; abundance: .; v_gene: TRBV19
CDR3aa: ASSLDLYGYT; abundance: .; v_gene: TRBV11-3
CDR3aa: AWSVGGSLSDTQY; abundance: .; v_gene: TRBV30
CDR3aa: AWTLSTSGTDTQY; abundance: .; v_gene: TRBV30
CDR3aa: ASSSATASYEQY; abundance: once; v_gene: TRBV28
CDR3aa: ASSLTGDKNIQY; abundance: once; v_gene: TRBV5-1
CDR3aa: ASSLVWQISGANVLT; abundance: .; v_gene: TRBV5-1
CDR3aa: ASSLSGSGTQY; abundance: .; v_gene: TRBV5-6
CDR3aa: ASSLLASTGELF; abundance: .; v_gene: TRBV7-7
CDR3aa: ASSLHTDTQY; abundance: .; v_gene: TRBV7-9
CDR3aa: ASSPPGLAGAAATDTQY; abundance: .; v_gene: TRBV18
CDR3aa: ASSDRQGRYEQY; abundance: .; v_gene: TRBV2
CDR3aa: ASILNTEAF; abundance: .; v_gene: TRBV28
CDR3aa: ASSLTGMSYEQY; abundance: once; v_gene: TRBV6-5
CDR3aa: ASSIGPGSNEQF; abundance: .; v_gene: TRBV19
CDR3aa: ASSGRDTSYEQY; abundance: .; v_gene: TRBV6-1
CDR3aa: AWRRGNTEAF; abundance: few; v_gene: TRBV30
CDR3aa: AIKLSSTDTQY; abundance: .; v_gene: TRBV10-3
CDR3aa: ASSPSRARGNQPQH; abundance: .; v_gene: TRBV4-1
CDR3aa: ASSLQGLNNEQF; abundance: .; v_gene: TRBV5-1
CDR3aa: AWSPTTTDAR; abundance: .; v_gene: TRBV30
CDR3aa: ASSSGLAGDEQY; abundance: .; v_gene: TRBV7-6
CDR3aa: ASSPVPAGGQEKLF; abundance: .; v_gene: TRBV28
CDR3aa: ASSLFGGFTEAF; abundance: .; v_gene: TRBV28